This is a list of T cell receptor beta chains from one sample in a study of blood T cell repertoires in COVID-19. TCRdb keeps only in-frame clones here, not all; method: immunoSEQ multiplex PCR. The sample consists of 100,000 to 120,000 clones, roughly 82% of them appearing once. The sample was peripheral blood. The receptors shown here come from a woman aged 55-69 years with acute or convalescent COVID-19. CDR3s leave out the opening cysteine and the closing phenylalanine or tryptophan. Not all rows give a size; the values are once, few, many and, for expanded clones, a class.

TRBV18,.,TRBJ1-2,ASSPRLGTGGYGYT
TRBV29-1,.,TRBJ2-3,SVGHRGPGTDTQY
TRBV18,.,TRBJ1-3,ASSMGQGTGNTIY
TRBV7-6,.,TRBJ2-5,ASSLGLTGRETQY
TRBV7-2,.,TRBJ2-6,ASSAGGSGANVLT
TRBV5-1,.,TRBJ2-3,ASSLASAGSTDTQY
TRBV12-3/TRBV12-4,.,TRBJ1-1,ASSIQQNTEAF
TRBV6-5,.,TRBJ2-7,ASRVDSVSYEQY
TRBV6-2/TRBV6-3,once,TRBJ1-1,ASSYQRGFGENTEAF
TRBV19,.,TRBJ1-5,ASTGRGSNQPQH
TRBV18,.,TRBJ1-5,ASSPQGSNHQPQH
TRBV15,once,TRBJ1-5,ATSRARDNQPQH
TRBV3-1/TRBV3-2,.,TRBJ2-3,ASSQGLAAQY
TRBV29-1,.,TRBJ2-1,SVVQAGWNEQF
TRBV7-2,.,TRBJ2-7,ASSPDRLYEQY
TRBV5-1,.,TRBJ2-1,ASSLQGPYNEQF
TRBV21-1,.,TRBJ1-3,ASRTSPSTSGNTIY
TRBV5-5,few,TRBJ1-6,ASTLTGANSPLH
TRBV12-2,.,TRBJ1-2,ASRIHGQGGGYT
TRBV4-3,.,TRBJ1-2,ASSQALNREVGYT
TRBV11-2,.,TRBJ1-1,ASSSMRSAEAF
TRBV4-2,.,TRBJ2-5,ASSGGAGLETQY
TRBV6-2/TRBV6-3,.,TRBJ2-2,ASSYGPWDRRDTGELF
TRBV4-1,.,TRBJ2-1,ASSQDGTSGFYNEQF
TRBV19,.,TRBJ1-1,ASTNQAQGNTEAF
TRBV11-3,once,TRBJ2-5,ASSLQGSYQETQY
TRBV28,once,TRBJ1-1,ASSLFSRGDEAF
TRBV6-6,.,TRBJ2-7,ASTQRQGLEQY
TRBV2,.,TRBJ1-1,ASSDRNTEAF
TRBV5-4,.,TRBJ1-1,ASSFGSEDTEAF
TRBV7-9,.,TRBJ2-3,ASSLLETGGTDTQY
TRBV10-3,.,TRBJ1-3,AIGDGERAGNTIY
TRBV29-1,.,TRBJ2-3,SVEEQSIDTQY
TRBV29-1,.,TRBJ1-1,SVDRAGTEAF
TRBV5-1,.,TRBJ2-3,ASSLTGTGLTDTQY
TRBV13,.,TRBJ1-4,ASSRGILTRLF
TRBV9,.,TRBJ2-7,ASSGSGGPSSYEQY
TRBV4-2,.,TRBJ2-3,ASSLQGFKDTQY
TRBV18,once,TRBJ1-2,ASAENYQVNYGYT
TRBV2,.,TRBJ1-1,ASRRDRENTEAF
TRBV7-9,.,TRBJ2-5,ASSFSLGETQY
TRBV9,.,TRBJ1-6,ASSGPAVADSPLH
TRBV2,.,TRBJ2-1,ASSTGRSTYNEQF
TRBV4-3,.,TRBJ1-6,ASSQEVPRQAGYYNSPLH
TRBV19,.,TRBJ2-3,ASSNRALGADTQY
TRBV4-2,.,TRBJ1-6,ASRGGAGRDSPLH
TRBV4-1,.,TRBJ1-3,ASSYVSGGRSSGNTIY
TRBV5-1,few,TRBJ2-7,ASSLEGGPASEQY
TRBV5-1,.,TRBJ1-5,ASRKGQDQPQH
TRBV4-3,.,TRBJ1-2,ASSQRGGFYGYT
TRBV24-1,.,TRBJ2-3,ATSEASGGYSTDTQY
TRBV5-1,.,TRBJ2-5,ASSPTGVQETQY
TRBV19,.,TRBJ2-2,ASSIGPGLSSNTGELF
TRBV28,.,TRBJ1-2,ASSTGYGYT
TRBV7-8,.,TRBJ2-1,ASSFERRRNEQF
TRBV5-1,.,TRBJ2-5,ASSLQGRDQETQY
TRBV13,.,TRBJ1-2,ASSLGPLAGYT
TRBV4-1,once,TRBJ1-2,ASSQLVGSSHKNGYT
TRBV9,once,TRBJ1-1,ASSRQGTEAF